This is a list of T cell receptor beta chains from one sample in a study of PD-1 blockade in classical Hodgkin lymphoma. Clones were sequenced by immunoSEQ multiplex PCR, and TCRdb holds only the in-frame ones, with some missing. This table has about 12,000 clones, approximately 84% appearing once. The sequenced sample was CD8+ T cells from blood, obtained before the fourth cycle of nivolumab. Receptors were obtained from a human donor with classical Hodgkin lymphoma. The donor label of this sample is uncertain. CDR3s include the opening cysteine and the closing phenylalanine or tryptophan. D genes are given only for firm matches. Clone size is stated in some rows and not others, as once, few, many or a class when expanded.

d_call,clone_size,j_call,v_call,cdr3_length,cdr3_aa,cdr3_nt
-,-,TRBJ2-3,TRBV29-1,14,CSVESGWATDTQYF,TGCAGCGTTGAATCGGGGTGGGCGACCGATACGCAGTATTTT
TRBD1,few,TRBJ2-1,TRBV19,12,CASKARGNEQFF,TGTGCCAGTAAGGCCAGGGGGAATGAGCAGTTCTTC
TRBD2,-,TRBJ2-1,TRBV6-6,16,CASSYSVLAGGNEQFF,TGTGCCAGCAGTTACTCGGTACTAGCGGGAGGCAATGAGCAGTTCTTC
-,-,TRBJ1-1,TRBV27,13,CASSVQWGTEAFF,TGTGCCAGCAGTGTACAATGGGGGACTGAAGCTTTCTTT
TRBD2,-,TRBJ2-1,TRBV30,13,CAWSAGGPGEQFF,TGTGCCTGGAGTGCGGGAGGGCCGGGTGAGCAGTTCTTC
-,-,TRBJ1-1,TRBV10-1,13,CASSMAENTEAFF,TGCGCCAGCAGTATGGCGGAGAACACTGAAGCTTTCTTT
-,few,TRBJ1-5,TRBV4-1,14,CASSQAGTNQPQHF,TGCGCCAGCAGCCAAGCGGGGACCAATCAGCCCCAGCATTTT
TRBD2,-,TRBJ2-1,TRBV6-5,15,CASSYGLAGYNEQFF,TGTGCCAGCAGTTACGGACTAGCGGGGTACAATGAGCAGTTCTTC
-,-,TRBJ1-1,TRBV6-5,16,CASSYSTRQPPTEAFF,TGTGCCAGCAGTTACTCGACTAGACAGCCCCCCACTGAAGCTTTCTTT
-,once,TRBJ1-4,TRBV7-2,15,CASSLASGGLEKLFF,TGTGCCAGCAGCTTAGCTTCCGGGGGCTTAGAAAAACTGTTTTTT
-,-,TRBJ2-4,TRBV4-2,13,CASSQVGSARGDF,TGTGCCAGCAGCCAAGTGGGGTCGGCAAGAGGGGACTTC
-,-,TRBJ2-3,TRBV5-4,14,CASSLETHTDTQYF,TGTGCCAGCAGCTTGGAGACACACACAGATACGCAGTATTTT
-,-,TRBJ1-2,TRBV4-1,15,CASSQTQGSNYGYTF,TGCGCCAGCAGCCAGACGCAGGGGTCGAACTATGGCTACACCTTC
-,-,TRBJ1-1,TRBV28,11,CASSFYTEAFF,TGTGCCAGCAGTTTTTATACTGAAGCTTTCTTT
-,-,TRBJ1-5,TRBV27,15,CASSFGLSPNQPQHF,TGTGCCAGCAGTTTTGGGCTAAGTCCGAATCAGCCCCAGCATTTT
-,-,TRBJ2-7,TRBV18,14,CASSPPQRSYEQYF,TGTGCCAGCTCACCACCTCAACGGAGCTACGAGCAGTACTTC
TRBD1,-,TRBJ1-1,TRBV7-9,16,CASRPTGSAGNTEAFF,TGTGCCAGCAGACCGACAGGGAGCGCAGGGAACACTGAAGCTTTCTTT
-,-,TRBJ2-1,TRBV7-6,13,CASSLATGYEQFF,TGTGCCAGCAGCTTAGCTACAGGGTATGAGCAGTTCTTC
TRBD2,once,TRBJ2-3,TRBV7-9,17,CASSLAVAGDRTDTQYF,TGTGCCAGCAGCTTAGCGGTAGCGGGAGATAGGACAGATACGCAGTATTTT
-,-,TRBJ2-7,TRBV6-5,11,CASRSSREQYF,TGTGCCAGCAGAAGCAGTCGGGAGCAGTACTTC
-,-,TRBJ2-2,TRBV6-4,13,CASSDKNTGELFF,TGTGCCAGCAGTGACAAGAACACCGGGGAGCTGTTTTTT
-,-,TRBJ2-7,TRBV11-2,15,CASSLDRWAIYEQYF,TGTGCCAGCAGCTTAGATAGGTGGGCCATCTACGAGCAGTACTTC
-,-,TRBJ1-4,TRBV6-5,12,CASSHNSEKLFF,TGTGCCAGCAGTCACAACAGTGAAAAACTGTTTTTT
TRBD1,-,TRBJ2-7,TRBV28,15,CASRYRDRLSYEQYF,TGTGCCAGCAGGTACCGGGACAGACTTTCCTACGAGCAGTACTTC
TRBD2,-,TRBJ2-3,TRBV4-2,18,CASSQDPETSGHTDTQYF,TGTGCCAGCAGCCAAGATCCAGAGACTAGCGGCCACACAGATACGCAGTATTTT
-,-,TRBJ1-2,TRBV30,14,CAWSRGGRNYGYTF,TGTGCCTGGAGTCGAGGGGGACGAAACTATGGCTACACCTTC
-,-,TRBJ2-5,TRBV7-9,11,CASSLVETQYF,TGTGCCAGCAGCTTAGTAGAGACCCAGTACTTC
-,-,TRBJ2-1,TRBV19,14,CASSIGTVYNEQFF,TGTGCCAGTAGTATAGGAACAGTCTACAATGAGCAGTTCTTC
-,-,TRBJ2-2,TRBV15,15,CATSGRMVFTGELFF,TGTGCCACCAGCGGCCGGATGGTCTTCACCGGGGAGCTGTTTTTT
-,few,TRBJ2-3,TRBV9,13,CASSVGLGDTQYF,TGTGCCAGCAGCGTAGGATTAGGTGATACGCAGTATTTT
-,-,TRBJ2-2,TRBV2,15,CASSHLYRDTGELFF,TGTGCCAGCAGCCATTTATATCGGGACACCGGGGAGCTGTTTTTT
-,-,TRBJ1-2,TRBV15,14,CATSRGVDNYGYTF,TGTGCCACCAGCAGAGGGGTTGACAACTATGGCTACACCTTC
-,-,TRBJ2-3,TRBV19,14,CASTSGQGTDTQYF,-
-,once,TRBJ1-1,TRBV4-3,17,CASSHQSYYVAPTEAFF,TGCGCCAGCAGCCACCAATCATACTACGTGGCCCCCACTGAAGCTTTCTTT
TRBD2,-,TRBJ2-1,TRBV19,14,CASSIRTSGEEQFF,TGTGCCAGTAGTATAAGGACTAGCGGGGAAGAGCAGTTCTTC
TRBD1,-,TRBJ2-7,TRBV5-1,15,CASRYGTGAIYEQYF,TGCGCCAGCAGATACGGGACAGGGGCGATCTACGAGCAGTACTTC
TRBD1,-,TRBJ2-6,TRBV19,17,CASTIDRGLAGANVLTF,TGTGCCAGTACCATTGACAGGGGGCTCGCTGGGGCCAACGTCCTGACTTTC
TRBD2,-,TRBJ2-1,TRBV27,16,CASSFLKGLENNEQFF,TGTGCCAGCAGTTTTTTGAAAGGACTAGAGAACAATGAGCAGTTCTTC
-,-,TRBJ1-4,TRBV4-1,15,CASSQDDRPNEKLFF,TGCGCCAGCAGCCAAGACGACAGGCCTAATGAAAAACTGTTTTTT
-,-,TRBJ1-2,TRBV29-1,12,CSVEEAGIGYTF,TGCAGCGTTGAAGAGGCAGGGATAGGCTACACCTTC
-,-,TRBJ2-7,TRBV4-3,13,CASSPAEGREQYF,TGCGCCAGCAGCCCAGCGGAAGGGCGCGAGCAGTACTTC
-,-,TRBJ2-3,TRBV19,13,CASSTTSTDTQYF,TGTGCCAGTAGTACAACTAGCACAGATACGCAGTATTTT
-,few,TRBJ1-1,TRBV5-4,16,CASSLGTFVMNTEAFF,TGTGCCAGCAGCCTCGGGACTTTTGTTATGAACACTGAAGCTTTCTTT
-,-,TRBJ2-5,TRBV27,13,CASSLQGWETQYF,TGTGCCAGCAGCTTACAGGGTTGGGAGACCCAGTACTTC
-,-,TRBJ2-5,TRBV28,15,CASTPGGLDTETQYF,TGTGCCAGCACCCCAGGGGGGCTAGACACAGAGACCCAGTACTTC
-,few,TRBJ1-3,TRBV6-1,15,CASSALTASGNTIYF,TGTGCCAGCAGTGCTTTGACAGCCTCTGGAAACACCATATATTTT
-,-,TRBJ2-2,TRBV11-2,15,CASSLGQGRTGELFF,TGTGCCAGCAGCTTAGGGCAGGGAAGAACCGGGGAGCTGTTTTTT
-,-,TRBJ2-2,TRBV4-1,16,CASSQDPSPYTGELFF,TGCGCCAGCAGCCAAGATCCTAGCCCATACACCGGGGAGCTGTTTTTT